The next 5 T cell receptor beta chains were all read from a single sample in a study of regulatory T cells in long-lasting Graves disease (dated by TCRdb to the early 2020s). Taken with the paper, the label for time point translates to: newly diagnosed GD, antithyroid drugs for less than 3 months. RNA was extracted from PBMCs in TRIzol for both TCR sequencing and RNA sequencing. To prepare the library, multiplex PCR was applied. Sequencer: Illumina HiSeq 4000. iRepertoire HTBI primers and Arm-PCR amplification of CDR3 regions were used to construct TCR beta libraries. Using fastp at Q25 and MiXCR, TCRdb reprocessed the public reads and kept productive beta chains. Duplicate CDR3 protein sequences are folded into a single record with the most common DNA and genes. The sample has roughly 440,000 distinct CDR3 sequences on record, less than 20% of them singletons. The top ten hold 20% to 25% of the sample.

The same sample was also studied in work on T cells in Graves' hyperthyroidism and ophthalmopathy.

Sample: peripheral blood mononuclear cells (PBMCs), taken at new diagnosis, from a patient treated with antithyroid drugs. All receptors derive from a young woman with Graves disease. Donor details come from another sample of the same person, matched by shared clones.

This chain joins TRBV5-1 and TRBJ2-7, with TRBD2 identical over 15 bases. V was clipped by 4 bases and J by 4 bases; unmatched bases: 6. Germline V gives CDR1 SGHRS, CDR2 YFSETQ. The CDR3 length is 16 residues. The CDR3 DNA follows: TGCGCCAGCAGCCCGGGACTAGCGGGAGGTGGGTACGAGCAGTACTTC. Protein: CASSPGLAGGGYEQYF.

This clonotype has at least ten counts. The V call is TRBV2, the J call TRBJ2-5; 9 bases are shared with TRBD2. This CDR3 region has 17 residues. The V gene's germline CDR1 is SNHLY and CDR2 FYNNEI. Germline trimming cut 2 bases from V and 4 bases from J; bases unmatched to any gene: 11. CDR3 sequence reads: CASSERSGGRGGETQYF. CDR3 nucleotide sequence: TGTGCCAGCAGTGAAAGGTCGGGCGGGAGGGGAGGAGAGACCCAGTACTTC.

About this clonotype: A read error is possible here, since a much larger clone lies one base away. The V gene is TRBV12-3 or TRBV12-4, the J gene TRBJ1-1; D uncertain. The CDR3 contains 14 residues. Written as DNA, the CDR3 is TGTGCCAGCAGTTCTGCGCAGGCGAACACTGGAGCTTTCTTT. This encodes CASSSAQANTGAFF.

The sample holds a few counts of this clonotype. The chain has TRBV7-2 and TRBJ1-2; TRBD1 matches 7 bases. Germline CDR1 and CDR2: SGHTA and FQGNSA. The CDR3 is 13 residues long. J gave up 4 bases and V 4 bases, and 3 bases lay outside the gene matches. The CDR3 protein is CASSSYRGYGYTF. The CDR3 coding sequence is TGTGCCAGCAGCTCCTACAGGGGCTATGGCTACACCTTC.

This clonotype was counted ten times or more. The CDR3 DNA is TGCGCCAGCAGCTTGCTATGGGGGAACACTGAAGCTTTCTTT. Residues: CASSLLWGNTEAFF. The chain joins TRBV5-1 to TRBJ1-1; D not resolved. V was cut by 1 base and J by 1 base, with 8 bases left in between. There are 14 residues in the CDR3. Germline V gives CDR1 SGHRS, CDR2 YFSETQ.